One sample yielded the 8 T cell receptor beta chains listed below, sequenced in a study of blood T cell repertoires in COVID-19. Only in-frame clones appear in the TCRdb table, and some are missing; sequencing was by immunoSEQ multiplex PCR. The profile shows 100,000 or so clones, about 80% of them singletons. What was sequenced was peripheral blood. These receptors all come from a human donor in a cohort sampled during active COVID-19.

The chain links TRBV12-3 or TRBV12-4 to TRBJ1-2; D is unclear. Trimming cost V 3 bases and J 8 bases, with 13 bases left between them. The CDR3 runs to 13 residues. The CDR3 region is CASSFGPPQGYTF. The CDR3 DNA follows: TGTGCCAGCAGTTTTGGTCCACCACAGGGCTACACCTTC.

J is TRBJ2-6 and V is TRBV10-3, with D possibly matching TRBD1 (6 bases). CDR1 ENHRY and CDR2 SYGVKD come from the germline V gene. Trimming removed 7 bases from V and 0 bases from J, with 13 bases in between. This CDR3 is built from 16 residues. In nucleotides, the CDR3 is TGTGCCATCAACCGGGACACTAACTCTGGGGCCAACGTCCTGACTTTC. Translating it yields CAINRDTNSGANVLTF.

This clone has only a few counts. The chain has TRBV3-1 (or the pseudogene TRBV3-2) and TRBJ2-7, with TRBD2 as a possible D gene (5 bases). V was clipped by 1 base and J by 5 bases, with 12 bases between them. Per the germline V gene, CDR1 is LGHDT and CDR2 is YNNKEL (reference sequence). The CDR3 is 14 residues long. The CDR3 spells CASSQAWLADEQYF. In DNA, the CDR3 is TGTGCCAGCAGCCAAGCCTGGCTAGCCGACGAGCAGTACTTC.

The chain employs TRBV3-1 (or the pseudogene TRBV3-2) and TRBJ1-3, with D perhaps matching TRBD1 (6 bases). This CDR3 comprises 15 residues. Trimming took 1 base from V and 0 from J, leaving 7 bases between them. Germline CDR1 LGHDT, CDR2 YNNKEL (reference sequence). The CDR3 coding sequence is TGTGCCAGCAGCCAAGGGACAGACTCTGGAAACACCATATATTTT. Residues: CASSQGTDSGNTIYF.

This clone showed up just a few times. This chain links TRBV28 with TRBJ2-7; 11 bases agree with TRBD1. With V trimmed by 4 bases and J by 4 bases, 3 bases remained unmatched. CDR3 length: 14 residues. Germline V gene lookup returns CDR1 MDHEN and CDR2 SYDVKM. The CDR3 DNA reads as TGTGCCAGCAGTTCCCGGGACAGGGGGTACGAGCAGTACTTC. Amino acid sequence: CASSSRDRGYEQYF.

This clone was seen more than once but under ten times. The chain recombines TRBV21-1 with TRBJ1-2; the table's D call of TRBD1 was not tested on the DNA. TRBV21-1 is shown as a pseudogene. This CDR3 region has 15 residues. CDR3 coding DNA: TGTGCCAGCAGCACCCGGACAGGGGGCGCCTATGGCTACACCTTC. It specifies CASSTRTGGAYGYTF.

This clone was seen a handful of times. J is TRBJ2-1 and V is TRBV28; D may be TRBD2 (5 bases). Germline CDR1 is MDHEN and CDR2 is SYDVKM. The CDR3 extends over 14 amino acids. V shed 4 bases and J shed 7 bases, with 14 bases lying between them. The CDR3 DNA reads as TGTGCCAGCAGTTACAGACTATCAGGAAATGAGCAGTTCTTC. Its protein is CASSYRLSGNEQFF.

The V gene is TRBV19, the J gene TRBJ1-6; a possible D gene is TRBD1 (6 bases). The CDR3 consists of 18 residues. V lost 3 bases, J lost 0 bases, and 15 bases lay in between. Germline V gives CDR1 LNHDA, CDR2 SQIVND (reference sequence). The CDR3 sequence is CASSIRGGPSSYNSPLHF. Here the CDR3 DNA reads TGTGCCAGTAGTATTCGGGGGGGGCCGAGCTCCTATAATTCACCCCTCCACTTT.